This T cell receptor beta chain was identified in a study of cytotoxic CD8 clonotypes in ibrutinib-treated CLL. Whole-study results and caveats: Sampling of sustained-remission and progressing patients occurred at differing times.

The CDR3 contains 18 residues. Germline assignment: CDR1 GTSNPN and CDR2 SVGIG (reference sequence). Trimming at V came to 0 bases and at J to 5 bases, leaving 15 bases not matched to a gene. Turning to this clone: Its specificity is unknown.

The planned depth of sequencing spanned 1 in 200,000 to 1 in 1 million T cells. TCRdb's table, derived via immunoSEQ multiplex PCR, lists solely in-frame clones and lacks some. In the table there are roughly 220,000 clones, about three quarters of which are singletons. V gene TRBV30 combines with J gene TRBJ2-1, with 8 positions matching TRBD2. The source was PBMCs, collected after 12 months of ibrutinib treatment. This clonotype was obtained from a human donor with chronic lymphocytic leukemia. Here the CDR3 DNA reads TGTGCCTGGAGTGTACAACCCTCTCCGGGAGGGCCAAACAATGAGCAGTTCTTC. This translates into CAWSVQPSPGGPNNEQFF.